The source of this T cell receptor (beta chain) is a study of T cells in Graves' hyperthyroidism and ophthalmopathy (dated by TCRdb to between 2019 and 2020). At the level of the whole study: Peripheral blood samples were taken at the time of initial diagnosis, prior to any treatment. The paper describes TCR Vbeta CDR3 sequencing of fewer than 150 peripheral blood samples, made up of around 41 ophthalmopathy patients, 70 to 75 hyperthyroidism patients and 17 progressor patients. To identify TCR V-J signatures that set the groups apart, the researchers used a discovery cohort of 100 patients, made up of 43 with Graves' ophthalmopathy and 57 with stable Graves' hyperthyroidism. Prospective prediction of ophthalmopathy was tested in an independent validation cohort of 18 to 20 hyperthyroidism patients and 15 to 17 patients who later progressed to ophthalmopathy. In addition, the study compared T-cell repertoires in thyroid tissue and in blood from five or six Graves' hyperthyroidism patients. Once sampling was done, hyperthyroidism patients were given methimazole at a starting dose of 30 mg daily, whereas ophthalmopathy patients were given high-dose intravenous methylprednisolone. The 95 to 100 discovery patients were randomly divided into training and test sets at a 7:3 ratio. What the research found in general, with its limitations: Most expanded thyroid clonotypes (frequency above 0.001) were also detected in blood, suggesting blood repertoires may reflect thyroid immune responses. No statistical method was used to set the sample size in advance, and investigators knew the group allocation. Ophthalmopathy was separated from stable hyperthyroidism by a 13 V-J signature model, with just over 85% sensitivity and roughly 84% specificity obtained in cross-validation and 80%/75% obtained in testing. In validation, the model predicted progression to ophthalmopathy with roughly 70% sensitivity and 72% to 85% specificity, a median of 6.5 months before onset.

Note on this clonotype: Its binding antigen is unknown. Base-call qualities are not available, and no considerably larger clone is one nucleotide away.

The TCR beta CDR3 regions were amplified from RNA transcripts. The TCR CDR3 was subjected to a first round of RT-PCR using the HTBI primer set and the Qiagen OneStep RT-PCR kit. A second multiplex PCR round built the libraries, followed by size selection and purification. The libraries were sequenced on an Illumina HiSeq2000 using paired-end 100 bp reads. As for the original processing: Raw data were processed with SOAPnuke, discarding reads with adapters, uncalled bases, mean Phred below 15, or no exact constant-primer or identifier match. High-quality paired reads were merged with COPE v1.2.5, and unique nucleotide sequences were defined as clonotypes. Clonotypes were aligned to IMGT TRBV, TRBD and TRBJ reference segments using MiTCR v1.1. Analysis was restricted to V-J combinations with a frequency above 0.0001, which covered roughly 99% of repertoires. A TCS score was defined as the ratio of F50 (clonal expansion) to E x V (chaos), with BLOSUM62-based TCRdist applied between CDR3 peptides within each V-J. Welch's t-statistics and random forest reduced roughly 500 V-J features to roughly 13, which were used in a naive Bayes classifier (R e1071). Clones were called with MiXCR by TCRdb after fastp trimmed the public reads at Q25, and only in-frame beta chains were retained. Rows are combined by CDR3 protein, so each entry shows the most common genes and DNA. The authors' filters were not applied to this entry. This sample comprises 500,000 to 650,000 distinct CDR3 sequences, 14% of them detected only once. The ten largest clones capture around 12% of the sample.

Ophthalmopathy patients had moderately to severely active disease, Clinical Activity Score of at least 3, NOSPECS grade of at least 4, and duration under 3 months. The study excluded patients with uncontrolled infections, other autoimmune diseases, pregnancy or lactation. Diagnoses relied on clinical symptoms, serum thyroxine and TRAb, thyroid ultrasound and orbital computed tomography. PBMCs were isolated from about 10 ml of fresh peripheral blood by Ficoll-Paque density gradient centrifugation. Total RNA was extracted using Trizol reagent, and RNA quality was assessed on an Agilent 2100 Bioanalyzer. The germline V gene (reference sequence) supplies CDR1 SEHNR and CDR2 FQNEAQ. Including cysteine and phenylalanine, the CDR3 has 15 amino acids. Only the CDR3 region is kept as DNA, spanning 45 bases read in frame from base 1. V lost 2 bases and J lost 5 bases; the stretch between them is 12 bases long.

The TCR comes from a woman aged 50 to 65 with Graves' ophthalmopathy. The chain was built from TRBV7-9 and TRBJ1-4, with the D gene not clear enough to name. The sequencing input was blood. The DNA reads as follows: TGTGCCAGCAGCTTAACCGCCGGCAAGAATGAAAAACTGTTTTTT. This gives the protein CASSLTAGKNEKLFF. The full variable domain, completed from the reference TRBV7-9 and TRBJ1-4 proteins outside the CDR3, reads DTGVSQNPRHKITKRGQNVTFRCDPISEHNRLYWYRQTLGQGPEFLTYFQNEAQLEKSRLLSDRFSAERPKGSFSTLEIQRTEQGDSAMYLCASSLTAGKNEKLFFGSGTQLSVL.